This T cell receptor beta chain was recorded in a study of blood T cell repertoires in COVID-19. Per the authors' pipeline: Reference gene primer amplification gave estimated nucleated cell counts. The protocol was immunoSEQ multiplex PCR, while the TCRdb copy is restricted to in-frame clones and leaves out a portion. The V and J calls and clone size were taken over from that table, and D and trimming were inferred from the DNA. The table includes some 110,000 clones, approximately 80% detected once. V was cut by 5 bases and J by 3 bases, with 14 bases left in between. Germline CDR1 SEHNR, CDR2 FQNEAQ (reference sequence). CDR3 size: 14 residues.

J is TRBJ2-7 and V is TRBV7-9; D is unclear. The TCR originated in a man between 65 and 79 years old with acute or convalescent COVID-19. What was sequenced was peripheral blood. CDR3 region: CASSPDWLGYEQYF. CDR3 DNA: TGTGCCAGCAGCCCAGATTGGCTAGGCTACGAGCAGTACTTC.